This T cell receptor (beta chain) was recorded in a study of PD-1 blockade in classical Hodgkin lymphoma (dated by TCRdb to about 2020). Study-wide context: Nivolumab dosing was 3 mg/kg intravenously every 2 weeks, continuing until either disease progression or unacceptable toxicity. The study used CyTOF and TCR beta sequencing to define a peripheral blood immune signature of response to PD-1 blockade in classical Hodgkin lymphoma.

Summary of the overall study and its limitations: Diversity was lower in patients who began nivolumab less than 1 year after ASCT, so these patients were left out of later analyses to avoid confounding by immune reconstitution. Baseline diversity similar to that of newly diagnosed patients was observed in trial patients achieving complete response, whereas significantly lower diversity was observed in partial responders and progressors. The study was limited to a single clinical trial cohort, and causes of repertoire differences, possibly disease activity or prior therapy, remained undefined. Baseline TCR diversity was reported to be lower in newly diagnosed patients than in healthy donors and to be lower still in relapsed/refractory patients. By C4D1, a significant rise was seen in CD4+ TCR diversity but not in CD8+ TCR diversity (p=0.0027 vs p=0.16), and the rise was most apparent among complete responders (p=0.02).

The time point label for this specimen denotes: cycle 1 day 1 (C1D1), immediately before nivolumab initiation. Relapse after autologous stem cell transplantation had occurred in all trial patients, and cohorts A, B and C were distinguished by prior brentuximab vedotin exposure. The trial cohort was composed of 55 to 65 patients with relapsed/refractory classical Hodgkin lymphoma, for whom complete response, partial response or progressive disease was recorded as best overall response. In the multi-cohort phase II CheckMate 205 trial, trial patients received single-agent nivolumab. An independent review committee assessed best overall response by applying the 2007 International Working Group response criteria. Trial PBMCs were obtained immediately prior to nivolumab initiation (C1D1) and on therapy at cycle 2 day 1 and cycle 4 day 1. Peripheral blood was collected in 8 mL Vacutainer Cell Preparation Tubes, from which PBMCs were isolated by centrifugation and then cryopreserved.

The Qiagen DNeasy kit was used to extract genomic DNA from unsorted PBMCs and from the negatively selected CD4+ and CD8+ fractions. Using primers that anneal to V and J segments, immunoSEQ multiplex PCR amplified the TCR beta CDR3 regions. Amplification bias was minimized using a synthetic immune receptor repertoire, and residual bias was removed computationally after sequencing. Per the original workflow: Repertoire diversity was quantified as the Shannon entropy index using custom Python scripts. Unsorted, CD4+ and CD8+ repertoires were examined separately, except in combined analyses, for which CD4+ and CD8+ sequences were merged in silico. Clonal expansion was defined as at least a 2-fold frequency increase after treatment relative to C1D1, with a pseudocount of 0.5 for undetected baseline clones. Clones with 0 or 1 copy at C1D1 were defined as singleton clones, while clones with 2 or more copies were defined as non-singleton clones. Clones expanded in unsorted samples were assigned a CD4+, CD8+ or unknown annotation through matching of protein sequences in sorted samples from the same patient. Wilcoxon tests on paired samples were used to test diversity changes from C1D1 to C4D1. Held by TCRdb, this immuneACCESS table contains in-frame sequences only and omits some clones. Under half of the omission traces to an unresolved V gene where checked; the cause of the rest is unknown. V, J and clone size are taken as reported in that table, and D and trimming were inferred from the DNA itself. This sample has over 20,000 clones in its table, and approximately 80% of those were observed once. The ten largest clones take up 5.5% to 8.5% of the sample.

For this clone: Which antigen it targets is not known. Base-call qualities are not available, and no considerably larger clone is one nucleotide away.

The V end loses 2 bases and the J end loses 1 base, and a stretch of 9 bases separates them. Its CDR3 holds 15 amino acids, cysteine through phenylalanine. The read is trimmed to its CDR3 DNA, 45 bases read in frame from base 1. Via the germline V gene, CDR1 is SGHDT and CDR2 YYEEEE. This specimen was peripheral blood mononuclear cells (PBMCs), taken at baseline. The sequence links TRBV5-6 to TRBJ2-2, with no reliable assignment of the D segment. The receptor was isolated from a human donor with classical Hodgkin lymphoma. The CDR3 loop reads CASSFLQKNTGELFF. The bases read TGTGCCAGCAGCTTCTTACAGAAGAACACCGGGGAGCTGTTTTTT.